These 21 T cell receptor beta chains came from one sample sequenced in a study of T-cell memory formation after mild COVID-19. MiXCR, run by TCRdb on the 5' RACE reads, gives a single entry per CDR3 protein. The sample contains about 560,000 distinct CDR3 sequences, roughly 18% of which appear only once. Sequencing input: PBMCs or a T cell subset sorted from them (not recorded which). These TCRs come from an adult woman who had mild COVID-19 (a few samples of this study predate the infection). Cell type and time point are not known.

This clonotype has a single count. The chain joins TRBV5-1 to TRBJ1-1, with 8 bases identical to TRBD1. Germline CDR1 SGHRS, CDR2 YFSETQ. V lost 6 bases and J lost 4; bases outside the gene matches: 8. The CDR3 length is 14 residues. The CDR3 nucleotides read TGCGCCAGCACCCAAATACAGGGGGGCACTGAAGCTTTCTTT. It is translated as CASTQIQGGTEAFF. Filled out from reference TRBV5-1 and TRBJ1-1, the complete variable domain reads KAGVTQTPRYLIKTRGQQVTLSCSPISGHRSVSWYQQTPGQGLQFLFEYFSETQRNKGNFPGRFSGRQFSNSRSEMNVSTLELGDSALYLCASTQIQGGTEAFFGQGTRLTVV.

This clonotype was counted between two and nine times. This rearrangement joins TRBV12-3 or TRBV12-4 to TRBJ2-7, with 9 bases that match TRBD2. Losses at the gene ends were 6 bases for V and 7 bases for J; bases not matched to a gene: 13. The length of the CDR3 is 15 residues. The DNA of the CDR3 is TGTGCCAGCAGACGCCGCGGGACTAGCTTGTCTGAGCAGTACTTC. Its translation is CASRRRGTSLSEQYF.

In its sample, this clonotype was seen a few times. The chain links TRBV5-1 to TRBJ1-2; 8 positions match TRBD1. J was trimmed by 6 bases and V by 5 bases; bases with no gene match: 12. Germline loops: CDR1 SGHRS, CDR2 YFSETQ. CDR3 size: 15 residues. CDR3 bases: TGCGCCAGCAGAGCCCTGCTTCAGGGGGCTGATGGCTACACCTTC. Its translation is CASRALLQGADGYTF. Combining the CDR3 with reference TRBV5-1 and TRBJ1-2 gives the whole variable domain KAGVTQTPRYLIKTRGQQVTLSCSPISGHRSVSWYQQTPGQGLQFLFEYFSETQRNKGNFPGRFSGRQFSNSRSEMNVSTLELGDSALYLCASRALLQGADGYTFGSGTRLTVV.

This clonotype was counted only a few times. This chain joins TRBV6-4 and TRBJ1-2; D is perhaps TRBD1 (6 bases). Per germline, CDR1 MRHNA and CDR2 SNTAGT. The length of the CDR3 is 12 residues. V dropped 1 base and J dropped 6 bases, with 6 bases sitting between them. For the CDR3, the DNA is TGTGCCAGCAGTGACTGGGGGCATGGCTACACCTTC. Translation gives CASSDWGHGYTF.

The CDR3: CASPWTDMNTEAFF. As DNA, the CDR3 is TGCGCCAGCCCCTGGACGGACATGAACACTGAAGCTTTCTTT. J is TRBJ1-1 and V is TRBV5-1; a weak D match, TRBD1 (5 bases). Germline V gene lookup returns CDR1 SGHRS and CDR2 YFSETQ. The germline V and J ends were trimmed by 7 bases and 0 bases, with 13 bases remaining between them. The length of the CDR3 is 14 residues.

The chain links TRBV7-9 to TRBJ2-7; no clear D. The V and J ends lost 5 bases and 1 base respectively, with 24 bases between them. Looked up from germline, CDR1 is SEHNR and CDR2 is FQNEAQ (reference sequence). The CDR3 has 18 residues. As DNA, the CDR3 is TGTGCCAGCAGCCGAACATTAAGGCCCCTCCTAAAGTCCTACGAGCAGTACTTC. Translating gives CASSRTLRPLLKSYEQYF. The whole variable domain, remainder taken from reference TRBV7-9 and TRBJ2-7, is DTGVSQNPRHKITKRGQNVTFRCDPISEHNRLYWYRQTLGQGPEFLTYFQNEAQLEKSRLLSDRFSAERPKGSFSTLEIQRTEQGDSAMYLCASSRTLRPLLKSYEQYFGPGTRLTVT.

In its sample, this clonotype was seen a few times. V is TRBV7-6 and J is TRBJ2-1; 12 bases fit TRBD2. This CDR3 spans 15 amino acids. V trimming: 5 bases; J trimming: 7 bases; junction bases outside the gene matches: 6. Looked up from germline, CDR1 is SGHVS and CDR2 is FNYEAQ. DNA for the CDR3: TGTGCCAGCAGCGGAGCTCTAGCGGGGGGGAATGAGCAGTTCTTC. Protein sequence: CASSGALAGGNEQFF.

This CDR3 is CASSVGQAATEAFF. The CDR3 DNA is TGTGCCAGCAGCGTAGGGCAGGCGGCCACTGAAGCTTTCTTT. The rearrangement links TRBV9 to TRBJ1-1; D not resolved. V was shortened by 0 bases and J by 4 bases, with 10 bases between the two germline ends. The CDR3 totals 14 residues. CDR1 is SGDLS, CDR2 YYNGEE, per germline.

This chain's CDR3 is CASLPSSGNTEAFF. CDR3 sequence (DNA): TGTGCCAGCCTCCCGAGTAGTGGGAACACTGAAGCTTTCTTT. This chain links TRBV6-1 with TRBJ1-1; no firm D call. CDR3 length equals 14 residues. The V end lost 8 bases, the J end lost 1 base, and 14 bases lay between the germline ends. CDR1 is MNHNS, CDR2 SASEGT, per germline.

This clonotype was seen a few times. The chain employs TRBV12-3 or TRBV12-4 and TRBJ2-1; 9 nucleotides align to TRBD2. The CDR3 extends over 16 amino acids. With V trimmed by 6 bases and J by 5 bases, 11 bases remained unmatched. The CDR3 loop is CASRTPGLARNNEQFF. CDR3 bases: TGTGCCAGCAGAACACCGGGACTAGCACGAAACAATGAGCAGTTCTTC.

The rearrangement links TRBV24-1 to TRBJ1-2, with TRBD1 matching over 9 bases. The CDR3 is 16 residues long. Unmatched junction bases numbered 6, after V lost 2 bases and J lost 3 bases. Germline CDR1 is KGHDR and CDR2 is SFDVKD. The CDR3 DNA is TGTGCCACCAGTGATTCGCCGGGACAGGGAGACTATGGCTACACCTTC. The encoded protein is CATSDSPGQGDYGYTF.

This chain uses TRBV29-1 with TRBJ2-2; the D gene is possibly TRBD2 (6 bases). Trimming removed 8 bases at V and 6 bases at J, with 16 bases between. Germline-derived CDR1 and CDR2 are SQVTM and ANQGSEA. The CDR3 sequence is 13 residues long. CDR3 in amino acids: CSTRDWGSGELFF. The CDR3 DNA sequence: TGCAGCACCAGGGACTGGGGGTCCGGGGAGCTGTTTTTT.

This chain joins TRBV27 and TRBJ1-1, with D unclear. From germline, CDR1 is MNHEY and CDR2 SMNVEV (reference sequence). Between the trimmed V and J ends, which lost 7 bases and 4 bases, there was a span of 7 bases. The CDR3 is 11 residues long. CDR3 DNA sequence: TGTGCCAGCACTTCCTTCACTGAAGCTTTCTTT. Translated: CASTSFTEAFF.

V and J are TRBV29-1 and TRBJ2-3; a possible D gene is TRBD1 (5 bases). The V gene's germline CDR1 is SQVTM and CDR2 ANQGSEA. This CDR3 is built from 15 residues. Trimming left V 2 bases short and J 0 bases short, with 12 bases between. The CDR3 sequence is CSVELTATSTDTQYF. The DNA for the CDR3 is TGCAGCGTTGAACTGACAGCAACAAGCACAGATACGCAGTATTTT.

Comments on this clonotype: Relative to the germline gene, one junction end is altered; a read error may explain this. V and J are TRBV10-3 and TRBJ2-1; 9 bases map to TRBD2. The CDR3 loop spans 17 amino acids. The germline CDR1 and CDR2 sequences are ENHRY and SYGVKD. Written as DNA, the CDR3 is TGTGCCATCTCCGGGGGTAGCGGGGGTGTTTCGTACAATGAGCAGTTATTC. The encoded protein is CAISGGSGGVSYNEQLF.

V gene TRBV4-1 combines with J gene TRBJ2-1; TRBD2 matches at 11 bases. The CDR3 sequence is 17 residues long. J gave up 5 bases and V 5 bases, and 11 bases lay outside the gene matches. Germline V CDR1 and CDR2: MGHRA, YSYEKL. CDR3 sequence (DNA): TGCGCCAGCAGCTTCTTCCAGGGACTAGCGGAGAACAATGAGCAGTTCTTC. Protein sequence: CASSFFQGLAENNEQFF.

The J gene is TRBJ2-7, the V gene TRBV10-3, with 15 bases fitting TRBD2. Germline V lookup: CDR1 ENHRY, CDR2 SYGVKD. Trimming took 4 bases from V and 1 from J; bases not matched to a gene: 5. This CDR3 spans 17 amino acids. The CDR3 here is CAISAGTSGGKSYEQYF. CDR3 nucleotide sequence: TGTGCCATCAGTGCTGGGACTAGCGGGGGGAAATCCTACGAGCAGTACTTC.

The V call is TRBV7-3, the J call TRBJ2-1, with 12 bases that match TRBD2. From germline, CDR1 is SGHTA and CDR2 FQGTGA. V lost 4 bases, J lost 7 bases, and 17 bases stayed unmatched. The CDR3 consists of 19 residues. CDR3 protein: CASSSRELAGGPNSNEQFF. DNA of the CDR3: TGTGCCAGCAGCTCAAGGGAGCTAGCGGGAGGGCCGAATTCGAATGAGCAGTTCTTC.

The sample holds a few counts of this clonotype. The genes are TRBV7-2 and TRBJ1-4; D unclear. The CDR3 contains 16 residues. V shed 2 bases and J shed 6 bases, with 16 bases lying between them. The V gene's germline CDR1 is SGHTA and CDR2 FQGNSA. Here the CDR3 DNA reads TGTGCCAGCAGCTTATGGGCAGGCATCGGAGATGAAAAACTGTTTTTT. It yields the protein CASSLWAGIGDEKLFF.

The chain is built from TRBV24-1 and TRBJ2-2, with no clear D. V was cut by 1 base and J by 5 bases, with 4 bases left in between. CDR1 is KGHDR, CDR2 SFDVKD, per germline. The CDR3 runs to 13 residues. The CDR3 region is CATSDFKTGELFF. CDR3 coding DNA: TGTGCCACCAGTGATTTTAAAACCGGGGAGCTGTTTTTT.

In this sample, this clonotype turned up once. V gene TRBV5-1 combines with J gene TRBJ2-3; D possibly uses TRBD1 or TRBD2 (5 bases each). The V end was cut by 4 bases, the J end by 1 base, with 7 bases between. The germline CDR1 and CDR2 sequences are SGHRS and YFSETQ. The CDR3 has 13 amino acids. CDR3 amino acids: CASSMGRTDTQYF. CDR3 nucleotide sequence: TGCGCCAGCAGCATGGGACGCACAGATACGCAGTATTTT.